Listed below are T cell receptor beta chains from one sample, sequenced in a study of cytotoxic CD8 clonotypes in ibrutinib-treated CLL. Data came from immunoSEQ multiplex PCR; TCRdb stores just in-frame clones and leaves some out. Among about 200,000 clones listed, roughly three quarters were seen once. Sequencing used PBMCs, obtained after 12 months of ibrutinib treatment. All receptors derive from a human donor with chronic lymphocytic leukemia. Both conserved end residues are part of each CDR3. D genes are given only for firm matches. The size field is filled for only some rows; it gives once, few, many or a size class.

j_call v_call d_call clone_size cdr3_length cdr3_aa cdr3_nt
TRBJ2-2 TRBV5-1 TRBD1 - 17 CASSSTAGQGRTGELFF TGCGCCAGCAGTTCAACCGCGGGACAGGGTAGAACCGGGGAGCTGTTTTTT
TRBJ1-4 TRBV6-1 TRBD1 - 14 CASSPRDSNEKLFF TGTGCCAGCAGTCCTCGGGACAGTAATGAAAAACTGTTTTTT
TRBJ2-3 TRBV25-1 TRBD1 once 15 CASGQGQGATDTQYF TGTGCCAGCGGTCAGGGACAGGGGGCAACAGATACGCAGTATTTT
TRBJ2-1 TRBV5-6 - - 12 CASSLAGFGQFF TGTGCCAGCAGCTTGGCGGGTTTTGGGCAGTTCTTC
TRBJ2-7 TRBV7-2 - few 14 CASSPNQGPYEQYF TGTGCCAGCAGCCCGAATCAGGGACCCTACGAGCAGTACTTC
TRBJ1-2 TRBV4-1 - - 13 CASLGRANYGYTF TGCGCCAGCCTAGGGAGAGCTAACTATGGCTACACCTTC
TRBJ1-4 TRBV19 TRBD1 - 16 CASSIRPGGGSEKLFF TGTGCCAGTAGTATCCGACCAGGGGGGGGATCCGAAAAACTGTTTTTT
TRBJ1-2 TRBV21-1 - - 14 CASQLQGFCRGYTF TGTGCCAGCCAGCTACAGGGGTTTTGTCGTGGCTACACCTTC
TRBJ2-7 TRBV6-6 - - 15 CAGQAGNGPYYEQYF TGTGCCGGTCAGGCCGGGAACGGTCCATACTACGAGCAGTACTTC
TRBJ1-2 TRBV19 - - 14 CASSLVPANYGYTF TGTGCCAGTAGTTTAGTCCCAGCTAACTATGGCTACACCTTC
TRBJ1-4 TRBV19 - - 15 CASSMGSTTNEKLFF TGTGCCAGTAGTATGGGGAGCACGACTAATGAAAAACTGTTTTTT
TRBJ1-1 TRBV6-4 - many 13 CASSDQGNTEAFF TGTGCCAGCAGTGACCAGGGCAACACTGAAGCTTTCTTT
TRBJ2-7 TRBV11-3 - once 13 CASSLSPNYEQYF TGTGCCAGCAGCTTATCCCCGAACTACGAGCAGTACTTC
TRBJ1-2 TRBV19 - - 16 CASTRGPKQSVYGYTF TGTGCCAGTACCCGGGGCCCTAAACAGTCAGTCTATGGCTACACCTTC
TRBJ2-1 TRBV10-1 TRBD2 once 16 CASSGTSGRRMNEQFF TGCGCCAGCAGCGGGACTAGCGGGAGACGTATGAATGAGCAGTTCTTC
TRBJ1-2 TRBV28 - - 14 CASSFEGGDYGYTF TGTGCCAGCAGTTTCGAAGGCGGCGACTATGGCTACACCTTC
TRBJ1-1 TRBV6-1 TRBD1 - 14 CASRGTGGKTEAFF TGTGCCAGCCGAGGGACAGGGGGCAAAACTGAAGCTTTCTTT
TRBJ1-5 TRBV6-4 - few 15 CASSVDSGGNQPQHF TGTGCCAGCAGTGTCGACAGTGGAGGCAATCAGCCCCAGCATTTT
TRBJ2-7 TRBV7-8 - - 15 CASSQGGMRSGEQYF TGTGCCAGCAGCCAAGGAGGGATGCGGTCCGGGGAGCAGTACTTC
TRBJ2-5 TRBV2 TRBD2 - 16 CASSDTGFGGQETQYF TGTGCCAGCAGTGATACGGGATTCGGGGGGCAAGAGACCCAGTACTTC
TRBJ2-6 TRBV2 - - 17 CASILEGGLAGANVLTF TGTGCCAGCATTCTGGAGGGGGGCCTCGCTGGGGCCAACGTCCTGACTTTC
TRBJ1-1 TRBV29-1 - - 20 CSVEDKGSRSPSLHDAEAFF TGCAGCGTTGAAGATAAAGGTAGTCGGAGTCCGTCCCTCCATGACGCTGAAGCTTTCTTT
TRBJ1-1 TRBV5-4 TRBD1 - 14 CASSTGQINTEAFF TGTGCCAGCAGCACGGGACAGATCAACACTGAAGCTTTCTTT
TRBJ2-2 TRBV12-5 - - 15 CASAPPASPAGELFF TGTGCTAGTGCCCCTCCCGCATCTCCGGCCGGGGAGCTGTTTTTT
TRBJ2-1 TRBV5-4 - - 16 CASSLDPSIQANEQFF TGTGCCAGCAGCTTGGACCCTAGCATTCAAGCGAATGAGCAGTTCTTC
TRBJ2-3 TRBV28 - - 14 CASSSRDFTDTQYF TGTGCCAGCAGCAGCCGGGACTTCACAGATACGCAGTATTTT
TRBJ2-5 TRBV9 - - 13 CASSSRDQETQYF TGTGCCAGCAGCTCCCGGGACCAAGAGACCCAGTACTTC
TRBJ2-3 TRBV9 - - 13 CASEGGPGDTQYF TGTGCCTCCGAAGGGGGGCCAGGGGATACGCAGTATTTT
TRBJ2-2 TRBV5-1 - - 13 CASSLAGFGELFF TGCGCCAGCAGCTTGGCAGGATTCGGGGAGCTGTTTTTT
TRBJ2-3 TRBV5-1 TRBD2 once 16 CASSLASGGGTDTQYF TGCGCCAGCAGCTTGGCCTCGGGAGGTGGTACAGATACGCAGTATTTT
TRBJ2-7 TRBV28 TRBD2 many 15 CASSPRTSGSYEQYF TGTGCCAGCAGTCCCCGGACTAGCGGGAGCTACGAGCAGTACTTC
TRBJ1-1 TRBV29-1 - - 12 CSVGTELTEAFF TGCAGCGTTGGGACAGAACTTACTGAAGCTTTCTTT